The TCR beta chain described here comes from a study of blood T cell repertoires in COVID-19. Overall study context: Acute and convalescent COVID-19 samples came from the United States, Italy and Spain. Sample material is recorded as cDNA or gDNA derived from T cells, B-cell-depleted T cells, or PBMCs.

As originally analysed: Estimates of nucleated cell counts were drawn from the amplification of reference gene primers. Using immunoSEQ multiplex PCR, the repertoire was profiled, and TCRdb retains in-frame clones only, with some absent. That table furnishes V, J and clone size, whereas the DNA furnished D and trimming. Of tens of thousands of clones listed, about 88% are singletons. With V trimmed by 1 base and J by 0 bases, 3 bases remained unmatched. Germline V gives CDR1 KGHSH, CDR2 LQKENI. The CDR3 is made up of 15 amino acids. The sequencing input was peripheral blood. The chain recombines TRBV18 with TRBJ2-7, with 7 bases fitting TRBD1. The receptor's source is a man aged 60-69 years with active COVID-19. CDR3 bases: TGTGCCAGCTCACCACAGGGGGCAAGCTCCTACGAGCAGTACTTC. Translating gives CASSPQGASSYEQYF.